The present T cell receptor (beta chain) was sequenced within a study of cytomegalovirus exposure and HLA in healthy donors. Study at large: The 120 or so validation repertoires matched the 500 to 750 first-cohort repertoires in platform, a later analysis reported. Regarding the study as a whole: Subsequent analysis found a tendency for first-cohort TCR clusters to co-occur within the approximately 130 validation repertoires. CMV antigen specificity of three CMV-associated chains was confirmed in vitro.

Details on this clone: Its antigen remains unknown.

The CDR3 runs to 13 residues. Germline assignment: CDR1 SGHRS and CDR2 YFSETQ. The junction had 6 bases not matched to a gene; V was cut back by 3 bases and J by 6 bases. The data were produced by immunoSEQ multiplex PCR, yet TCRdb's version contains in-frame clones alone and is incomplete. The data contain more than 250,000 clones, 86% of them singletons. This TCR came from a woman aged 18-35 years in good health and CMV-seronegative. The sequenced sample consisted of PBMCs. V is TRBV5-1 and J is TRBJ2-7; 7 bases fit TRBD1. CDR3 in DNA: TGCGCCAGCAGCTCAATGACAGGGACCGAGCAGTACTTC. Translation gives CASSSMTGTEQYF.